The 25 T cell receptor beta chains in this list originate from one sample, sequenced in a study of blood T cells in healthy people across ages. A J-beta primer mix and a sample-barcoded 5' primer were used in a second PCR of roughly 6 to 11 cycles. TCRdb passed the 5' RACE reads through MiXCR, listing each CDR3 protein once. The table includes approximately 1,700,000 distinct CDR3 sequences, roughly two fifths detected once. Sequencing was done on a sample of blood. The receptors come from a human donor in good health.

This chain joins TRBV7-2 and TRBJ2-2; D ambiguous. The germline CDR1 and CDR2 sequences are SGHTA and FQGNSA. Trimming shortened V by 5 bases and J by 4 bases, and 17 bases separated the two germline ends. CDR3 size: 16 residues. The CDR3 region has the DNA TGTGCCAGCAGCCCCGTTTCCGGTTGGAGCACCGGGGAGCTGTTTTTT. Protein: CASSPVSGWSTGELFF.

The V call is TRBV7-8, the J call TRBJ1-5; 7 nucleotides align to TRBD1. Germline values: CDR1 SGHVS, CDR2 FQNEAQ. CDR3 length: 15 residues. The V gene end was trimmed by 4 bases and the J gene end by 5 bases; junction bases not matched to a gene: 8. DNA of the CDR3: TGTGCCAGCAGCTGGGGACAGTCGGTCTATCAGCCCCAGCATTTT. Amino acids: CASSWGQSVYQPQHF.

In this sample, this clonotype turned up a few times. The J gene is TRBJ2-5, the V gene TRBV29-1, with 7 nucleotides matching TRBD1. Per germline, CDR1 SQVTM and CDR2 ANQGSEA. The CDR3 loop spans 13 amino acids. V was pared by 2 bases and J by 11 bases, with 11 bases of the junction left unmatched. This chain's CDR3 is CSVETGERLEQYF. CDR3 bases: TGCAGCGTTGAAACAGGGGAAAGGTTGGAGCAGTACTTC.

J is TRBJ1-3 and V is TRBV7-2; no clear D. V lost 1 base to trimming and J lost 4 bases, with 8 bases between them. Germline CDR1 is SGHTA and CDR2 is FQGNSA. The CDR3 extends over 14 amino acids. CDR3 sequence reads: CASSLGLLGNTIYF. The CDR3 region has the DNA TGTGCCAGCAGCTTAGGATTACTAGGAAACACCATATATTTT.

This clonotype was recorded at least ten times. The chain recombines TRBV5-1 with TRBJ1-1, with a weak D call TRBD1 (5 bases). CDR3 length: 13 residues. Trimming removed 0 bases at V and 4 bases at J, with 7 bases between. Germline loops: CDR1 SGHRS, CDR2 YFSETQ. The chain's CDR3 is CASSLEQGTEAFF. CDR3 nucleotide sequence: TGCGCCAGCAGCTTGGAGCAGGGCACTGAAGCTTTCTTT.

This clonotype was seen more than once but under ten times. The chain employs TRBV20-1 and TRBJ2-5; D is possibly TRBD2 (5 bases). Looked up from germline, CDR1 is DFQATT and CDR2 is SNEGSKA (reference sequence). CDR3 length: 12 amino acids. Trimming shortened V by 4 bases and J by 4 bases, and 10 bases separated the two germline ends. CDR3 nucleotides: TGCAGTGCTACAACTAGATCAGAGACCCAGTACTTC. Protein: CSATTRSETQYF.

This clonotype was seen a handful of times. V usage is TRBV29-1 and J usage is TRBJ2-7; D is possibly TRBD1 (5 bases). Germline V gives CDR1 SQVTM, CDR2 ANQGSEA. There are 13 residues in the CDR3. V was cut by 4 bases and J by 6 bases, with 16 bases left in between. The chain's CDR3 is CSVAPRQGIEQYF. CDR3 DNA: TGCAGCGTTGCCCCACGGCAGGGTATCGAGCAGTACTTC.

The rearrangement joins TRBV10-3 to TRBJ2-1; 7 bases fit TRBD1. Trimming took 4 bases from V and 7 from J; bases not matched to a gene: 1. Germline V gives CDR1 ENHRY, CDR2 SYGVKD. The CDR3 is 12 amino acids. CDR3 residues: CAISGGQNEQFF. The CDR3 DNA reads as TGTGCCATCAGTGGGGGACAGAATGAGCAGTTCTTC.

The CDR3: CASSHRAGGYLYGYTF. Written as DNA, the CDR3 is TGTGCCAGCAGCCATCGAGCGGGGGGATACCTCTATGGCTACACCTTC. The V call is TRBV14, the J call TRBJ1-2; D is perhaps TRBD1 (5 bases). Germline loops: CDR1 SGHDN, CDR2 FVKESK. The CDR3 spans 16 residues. Trimming cost V 3 bases and J 4 bases, with 18 bases left between them.

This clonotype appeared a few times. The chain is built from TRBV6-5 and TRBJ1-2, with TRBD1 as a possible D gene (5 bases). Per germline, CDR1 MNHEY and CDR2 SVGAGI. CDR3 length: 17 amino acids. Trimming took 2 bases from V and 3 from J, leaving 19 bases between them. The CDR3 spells CASSYDHRRWRYYGYTF. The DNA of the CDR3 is TGTGCCAGCAGTTACGACCACAGGCGGTGGAGGTACTATGGCTACACCTTC.

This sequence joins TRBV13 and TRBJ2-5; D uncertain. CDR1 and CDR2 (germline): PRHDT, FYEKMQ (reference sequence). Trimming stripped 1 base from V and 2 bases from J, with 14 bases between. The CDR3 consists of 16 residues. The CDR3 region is CASSLATLAEQETQYF. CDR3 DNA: TGTGCCAGCAGCTTAGCGACTTTGGCAGAACAAGAGACCCAGTACTTC. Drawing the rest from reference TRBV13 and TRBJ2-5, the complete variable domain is AAGVIQSPRHLIKEKRETATLKCYPIPRHDTVYWYQQGPGQDPQFLISFYEKMQSDKGSIPDRFSAQQFSDYHSELNMSSLELGDSALYFCASSLATLAEQETQYFGPGTRLLVL.

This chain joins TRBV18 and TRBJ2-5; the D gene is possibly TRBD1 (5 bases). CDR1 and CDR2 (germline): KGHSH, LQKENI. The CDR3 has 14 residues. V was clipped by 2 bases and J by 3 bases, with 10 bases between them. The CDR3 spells CASSPVRGKETQYF. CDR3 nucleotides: TGTGCCAGCTCACCAGTAAGGGGAAAAGAGACCCAGTACTTC.

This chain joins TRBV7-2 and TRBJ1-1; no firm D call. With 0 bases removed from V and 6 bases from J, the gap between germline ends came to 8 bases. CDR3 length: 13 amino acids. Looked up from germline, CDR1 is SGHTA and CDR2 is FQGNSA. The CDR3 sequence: CASSLALVPEAFF. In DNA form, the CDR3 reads TGTGCCAGCAGCTTAGCGTTAGTACCTGAAGCTTTCTTT.

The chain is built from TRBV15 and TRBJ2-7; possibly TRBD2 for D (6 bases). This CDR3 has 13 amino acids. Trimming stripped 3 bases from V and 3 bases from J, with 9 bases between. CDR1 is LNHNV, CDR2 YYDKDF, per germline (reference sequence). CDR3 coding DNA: TGTGCCACCAGCAGGGGGGAGGACTACGAGCAGTACTTC. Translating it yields CATSRGEDYEQYF. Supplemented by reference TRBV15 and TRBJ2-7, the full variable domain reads DAMVIQNPRYQVTQFGKPVTLSCSQTLNHNVMYWYQQKSSQAPKLLFHYYDKDFNNEADTPDNFQSRRPNTSFCFLDIRSPGLGDTAMYLCATSRGEDYEQYFGPGTRLTVT.

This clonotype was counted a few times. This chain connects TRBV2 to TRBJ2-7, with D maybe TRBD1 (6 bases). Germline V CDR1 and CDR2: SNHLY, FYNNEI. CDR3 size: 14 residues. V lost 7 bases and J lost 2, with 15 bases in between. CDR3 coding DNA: TGTGCCAGCACCTTACGGACAGCTACCTACGAGCAGTACTTC. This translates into CASTLRTATYEQYF.

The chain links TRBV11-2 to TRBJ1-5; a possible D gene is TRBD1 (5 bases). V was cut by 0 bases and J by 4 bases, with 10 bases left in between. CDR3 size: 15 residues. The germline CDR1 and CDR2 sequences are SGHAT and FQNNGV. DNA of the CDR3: TGTGCCAGCAGCTTAGAGTGGGACCGTAATCAGCCCCAGCATTTT. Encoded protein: CASSLEWDRNQPQHF.

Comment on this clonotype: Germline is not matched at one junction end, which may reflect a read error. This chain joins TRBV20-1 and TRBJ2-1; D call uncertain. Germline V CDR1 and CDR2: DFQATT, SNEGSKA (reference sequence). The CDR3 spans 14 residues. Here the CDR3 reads CSVRVQGLNNEQFF. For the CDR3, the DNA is TGCAGTGTTAGAGTTCAAGGCCTCAACAATGAGCAGTTCTTC.

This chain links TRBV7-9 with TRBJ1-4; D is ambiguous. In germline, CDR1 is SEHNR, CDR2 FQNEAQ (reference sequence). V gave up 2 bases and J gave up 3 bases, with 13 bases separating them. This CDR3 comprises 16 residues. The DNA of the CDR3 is TGTGCCAGCAGCTTAATAAGGGTGGAAGCTAATGAAAAACTGTTTTTT. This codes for CASSLIRVEANEKLFF.

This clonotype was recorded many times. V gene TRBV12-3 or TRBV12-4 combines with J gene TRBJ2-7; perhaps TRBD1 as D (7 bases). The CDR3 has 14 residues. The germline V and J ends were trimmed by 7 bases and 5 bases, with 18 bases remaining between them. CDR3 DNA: TGTGCCAGCACCCTGGGGGGACAGTTCAACGAGCAGTACTTC. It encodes CASTLGGQFNEQYF.

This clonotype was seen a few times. CDR3 DNA: TGTGCCAGCAGCGGAGAGCATCGGGAGACCCAGTACTTC. This gives the protein CASSGEHRETQYF. This chain joins TRBV9 and TRBJ2-5, with D hard to call. The CDR3 contains 13 residues. CDR1 is SGDLS, CDR2 YYNGEE, per germline. V was shortened by 3 bases and J by 5 bases, with 11 bases between the two germline ends. Drawing the rest from reference TRBV9 and TRBJ2-5, the complete variable domain is DSGVTQTPKHLITATGQRVTLRCSPRSGDLSVYWYQQSLDQGLQFLIQYYNGEERAKGNILERFSAQQFPDLHSELNLSSLELGDSALYFCASSGEHRETQYFGPGTRLLVL.

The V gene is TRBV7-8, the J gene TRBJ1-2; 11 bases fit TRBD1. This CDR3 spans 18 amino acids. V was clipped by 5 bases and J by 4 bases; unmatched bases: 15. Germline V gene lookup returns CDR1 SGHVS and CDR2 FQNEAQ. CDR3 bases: TGTGCCAGCAGCCCAAGGGGGACAGGGGGGGCGATACTCTATGGCTACACCTTC. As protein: CASSPRGTGGAILYGYTF.

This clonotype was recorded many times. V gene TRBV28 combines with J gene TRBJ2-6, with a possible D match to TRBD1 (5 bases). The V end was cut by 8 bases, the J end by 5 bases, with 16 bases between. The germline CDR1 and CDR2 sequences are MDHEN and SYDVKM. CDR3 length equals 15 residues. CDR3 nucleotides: TGTGCCAGCGGCCCTAACAGGCTCTGGGCCAACGTCCTGACTTTC. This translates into CASGPNRLWANVLTF.

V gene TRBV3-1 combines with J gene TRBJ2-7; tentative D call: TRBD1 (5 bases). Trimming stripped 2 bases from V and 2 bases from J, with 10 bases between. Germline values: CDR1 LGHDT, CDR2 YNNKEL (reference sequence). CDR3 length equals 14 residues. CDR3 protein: CASSQSTGTYEQYF. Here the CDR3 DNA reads TGTGCCAGCAGCCAAAGCACAGGAACCTACGAGCAGTACTTC.

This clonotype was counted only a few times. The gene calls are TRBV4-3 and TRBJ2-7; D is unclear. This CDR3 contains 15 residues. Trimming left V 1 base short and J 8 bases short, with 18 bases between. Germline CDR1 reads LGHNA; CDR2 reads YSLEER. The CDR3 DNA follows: TGCGCCAGCAGCCAAGGATTCGGTAGAAACCTAAAGCAGTACTTC. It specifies CASSQGFGRNLKQYF.

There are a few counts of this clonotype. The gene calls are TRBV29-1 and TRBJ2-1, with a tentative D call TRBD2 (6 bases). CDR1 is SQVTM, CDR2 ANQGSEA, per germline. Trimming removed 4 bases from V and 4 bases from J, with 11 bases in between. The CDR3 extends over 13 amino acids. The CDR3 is CSVGLAVYNEQFF. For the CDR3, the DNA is TGCAGCGTTGGGTTAGCGGTTTACAATGAGCAGTTCTTC.